These 14 T cell receptor beta chains were all obtained from the same sample, sequenced in a study of human T cells and chemical hapten exposure. Time point meaning: patch test 3, about 24 weeks after DPC sensitization. The treatment denotes: therapeutic diphenylcyclopropenone sensitization with weekly scalp DPC. TCRdb passed the RACE reads through MiXCR, listing each CDR3 protein once. The sample carries just over 95,000 distinct CDR3 sequences, roughly 27% recorded once. The sample in question was whole blood, obtained in connection with sensitization to the hapten diphenylcyclopropenone (DPC). These receptors came from a man in his forties with alopecia areata. Some clones in this sample may be carry-over from other donors' samples.

The V gene is TRBV5-1, the J gene TRBJ2-7, with D perhaps TRBD1 (6 bases). Trimming removed 4 bases at V and 2 bases at J, with 13 bases between. This CDR3 is built from 14 residues. Germline CDR1 is SGHRS and CDR2 is YFSETQ. In DNA form, the CDR3 reads TGCGCCAGCAGCAAGAGGACAGCACCCTACGAGCAGTACTTC. Protein sequence: CASSKRTAPYEQYF.

This clonotype showed up just a few times. This chain uses TRBV20-1 with TRBJ2-7, with 8 bases that match TRBD1. The CDR3 contains 15 residues. V was clipped by 6 bases and J by 5 bases; unmatched bases: 15. Germline CDR1 is DFQATT and CDR2 is SNEGSKA (reference sequence). The CDR3 bases are TGCAGTGCCTATGATTCAGGGGGCGCAGAGAACGAGCAGTACTTC. Translation gives CSAYDSGGAENEQYF.

J is TRBJ2-7 and V is TRBV7-9; 15 bases map to TRBD2. V was pared by 5 bases and J by 4 bases, with 6 bases of the junction left unmatched. Germline V lookup: CDR1 SEHNR, CDR2 FQNEAQ (reference sequence). CDR3 size: 16 residues. The CDR3 DNA reads TGTGCCAGCAGCCCAGGACTAGCGGGAGGGAAGTACGAGCAGTACTTC. This encodes CASSPGLAGGKYEQYF.

This clonotype has ten or more counts. This chain links TRBV29-1 with TRBJ2-3; 8 bases are shared with TRBD1. The germline CDR1 and CDR2 sequences are SQVTM and ANQGSEA. CDR3 length: 14 residues. V was clipped by 7 bases and J by 1 base; unmatched bases: 7. The CDR3 spells CSGDRTDGTDTQYF. In DNA, the CDR3 is TGCAGCGGGGACAGGACCGACGGCACAGATACGCAGTATTTT.

The rearrangement links TRBV5-1 to TRBJ2-1, with D unresolved. The CDR3 runs to 15 residues. CDR1 is SGHRS, CDR2 YFSETQ, per germline. Trimming took off 3 bases at V and 2 bases at J, with 12 bases between the two ends. The CDR3 DNA follows: TGCGCCAGCAGCTCGTCAGGCAACCCCTACAATGAGCAGTTCTTC. Protein sequence: CASSSSGNPYNEQFF.

The chain carries TRBV27 and TRBJ1-1; D possibly corresponds to TRBD1 (6 bases). The germline V gene encodes CDR1 MNHEY and CDR2 SMNVEV (reference sequence). This CDR3 spans 13 amino acids. Trimming shortened V by 6 bases and J by 6 bases, and 14 bases separated the two germline ends. This chain's CDR3 is CASRPTGYPEAFF. As DNA, the CDR3 is TGTGCCAGCAGGCCTACAGGGTACCCTGAAGCTTTCTTT.

A few counts support this clonotype. The chain recombines TRBV5-1 with TRBJ2-1; D gene unclear. The V gene lost 3 bases and the J gene lost 2 bases, with 9 bases spanning the gap. The CDR3 length is 14 residues. CDR1 and CDR2 (germline): SGHRS, YFSETQ. Here the CDR3 reads CASSSAGPYNEQFF. The CDR3 coding sequence is TGCGCCAGCAGCTCGGCCGGTCCCTACAATGAGCAGTTCTTC.

This clonotype was picked up a small number of times. The V gene is TRBV7-6, the J gene TRBJ2-5, with D possibly matching TRBD1 (6 bases). V was trimmed by 7 bases and J by 3 bases, leaving 15 bases between them. The CDR3 contains 14 residues. From germline, CDR1 is SGHVS and CDR2 FNYEAQ. The chain's CDR3 is CASTATGVKETQYF. The CDR3, as DNA: TGTGCCAGCACCGCGACAGGAGTTAAAGAGACCCAGTACTTC. Filled out from reference TRBV7-6 and TRBJ2-5, the complete variable domain reads GAGVSQSPRYKVTKRGQDVALRCDPISGHVSLYWYRQALGQGPEFLTYFNYEAQQDKSGLPNDRFSAERPEGSISTLTIQRTEQRDSAMYRCASTATGVKETQYFGPGTRLLVL.

In its sample, this clonotype was seen a few times. This sequence joins TRBV28 and TRBJ2-7; no firm D call. The germline gives CDR1 MDHEN, CDR2 SYDVKM. This CDR3 is 15 amino acids long. Trimming shortened V by 5 bases and J by 2 bases, and 16 bases separated the two germline ends. The CDR3 nucleotides read TGTGCCAGCAGTCAATCGGGCGGACGACCCTACGAGCAGTACTTC. This translates into CASSQSGGRPYEQYF.

The V and J genes are TRBV7-2 and TRBJ2-3; D might be TRBD1 (6 bases). V lost 5 bases and J 14 bases, leaving 20 bases between the germline ends. This CDR3 spans 13 amino acids. CDR1 and CDR2 (germline): SGHTA, FQGNSA. The DNA of the CDR3 is TGTGCCAGCAGCCCGCACCAGGGGCAGGCTAGGTATTTT. Translation: CASSPHQGQARYF.

This clonotype was found a few times. The chain couples TRBV12-3 or TRBV12-4 to TRBJ2-1; TRBD2 matches at 8 bases. This CDR3 comprises 15 residues. V was pared by 5 bases and J by 8 bases, with 11 bases of the junction left unmatched. The CDR3 region is CASSRPTRGGDEQFF. The CDR3 region has the DNA TGTGCCAGCAGTCGCCCTACTCGGGGGGGGGATGAGCAGTTCTTC.

This clonotype showed up just a few times. The chain has TRBV20-1 and TRBJ2-1; 8 bases match TRBD2. The CDR3 loop spans 14 amino acids. Germline V gene sequence: CDR1 DFQATT, CDR2 SNEGSKA (reference sequence). After removal of 3 bases from V and 10 bases from J, the junction contained 11 bases not matched to a gene. The CDR3 sequence is CSASRGAGEGEQFF. The CDR3 DNA sequence: TGCAGTGCTAGCAGGGGAGCGGGAGAGGGCGAGCAGTTCTTC.

This rearrangement joins TRBV28 to TRBJ1-5; 8 bases are shared with TRBD1. Germline values: CDR1 MDHEN, CDR2 SYDVKM. The CDR3 is made up of 16 amino acids. V shed 5 bases and J 0 bases; nucleotides not matched to a gene: 6. CDR3 bases: TGTGCCAGCAGTCGACAGGGGCGTAATAGCAATCAGCCCCAGCATTTT. Its translation: CASSRQGRNSNQPQHF. The entire variable domain, with the rest obtained from reference TRBV28 and TRBJ1-5, is as follows: DVKVTQSSRYLVKRTGEKVFLECVQDMDHENMFWYRQDPGLGLRLIYFSYDVKMKEKGDIPEGYSVSREKKERFSLILESASTNQTSMYLCASSRQGRNSNQPQHFGDGTRLSIL.

On this clonotype itself: A clone one base away is much larger, so this may be a read error. The chain links TRBV7-9 to TRBJ2-6; possibly TRBD1 for D (5 bases). The CDR3 runs 15 residues. The germline V gene encodes CDR1 SEHNR and CDR2 FQNEAQ (reference sequence). The CDR3 loop reads CASSMTESGANVRTF. The CDR3 nucleotides are TGTGCCAGCAGCATGACAGAGTCTGGGGCCAACGTCCGGACTTTC.